What follows are 11 T cell receptor beta chains derived from one specimen sequenced in a study of spatial heterogeneity in lung cancer. Study outcomes and limitations: Counts of expanded alpha and beta TCRs within tumors tracked the tumor nonsynonymous mutation count.

Via MiXCR, TCRdb re-called the 5' RACE reads, giving one row per CDR3 protein. The data contain roughly 6,400 distinct CDR3 sequences, approximately 6.9% of them seen just once; the ten biggest clones take up 9% to 15%. Antigens for these TCRs are unknown. Indicated time point: sample taken at primary tumor resection. Source: lung tumor tissue, taken at surgery. The source is a male donor with early-stage non-small cell lung cancer.

Sample share makes this clonotype medium-sized (0.01 to 0.1%). The J gene is TRBJ2-5, the V gene TRBV13; unclear D gene. V lost 5 bases to trimming and J lost 2 bases, with 21 bases between them. Germline assignment: CDR1 PRHDT and CDR2 FYEKMQ (reference sequence). This CDR3 region has 17 residues. The CDR3 is CASSPPATDARQETQYF. CDR3 in DNA: TGTGCCAGCAGCCCCCCGGCCACGGACGCGCGGCAAGAGACCCAGTACTTC.

This clonotype is termed medium-sized. V and J are TRBV6-1 and TRBJ2-7; TRBD2 matches at 13 bases. V lost 2 bases and J lost 6; bases outside the gene matches: 4. CDR3 length: 15 residues. Germline V lookup: CDR1 MNHNS, CDR2 SASEGT. For the CDR3, the DNA is TGTGCCAGCAGTGAAAGTGGACTAGCGGGAGTCGAGCAGTACTTC. It encodes CASSESGLAGVEQYF.

This clonotype is judged medium-sized. The rearrangement uses TRBV5-5 and TRBJ2-1, with 9 bases aligning to TRBD1. The germline V gene encodes CDR1 SGHKS and CDR2 YYEKEE (reference sequence). The CDR3 is 16 amino acids. After removal of 4 bases from V and 6 bases from J, the junction contained 11 bases not matched to a gene. DNA of the CDR3: TGTGCCAGCAGCCAACCGGGACAGGGACAATCCAATGAGCAGTTCTTC. Protein: CASSQPGQGQSNEQFF.

This clonotype was observed at least ten times. CDR3 nucleotides: TGTGCCAGCACGGGAGACCTCTATGGCTACACCTTC. This translates into CASTGDLYGYTF. The gene calls are TRBV12-3 or TRBV12-4 and TRBJ1-2; no reliable D call. V lost 7 bases, J lost 4 bases, and 10 bases lay in between. This CDR3 has 12 amino acids.

Many counts were recorded for this clonotype. The rearrangement joins TRBV7-9 to TRBJ2-7, with 8 bases identical to TRBD1. The V gene's germline CDR1 is SEHNR and CDR2 FQNEAQ (reference sequence). V was clipped by 4 bases and J by 0 bases; unmatched bases: 8. CDR3 size: 16 residues. CDR3 bases: TGTGCCAGCAGCTCCTACCGGGACAGGAACTCCTACGAGCAGTACTTC. Its translation is CASSSYRDRNSYEQYF.

This clonotype was picked up many times. The CDR3 protein is CASSYSAWDPSKPQHF. The CDR3 DNA follows: TGTGCCAGCAGTTACTCAGCTTGGGACCCATCAAAGCCCCAGCATTTT. This chain links TRBV6-5 with TRBJ1-5, with D tentatively TRBD1 (5 bases). V gave up 0 bases and J gave up 8 bases, with 17 bases separating them. Germline CDR1 MNHEY, CDR2 SVGAGI. The length of the CDR3 is 16 residues.

This clonotype came up many times. The chain has TRBV19 and TRBJ2-1, with a possible D match to TRBD2 (6 bases). The CDR3 length is 15 residues. The germline V gene encodes CDR1 LNHDA and CDR2 SQIVND (reference sequence). Trimming removed 5 bases from V and 5 bases from J, with 16 bases in between. The CDR3 region is CASSPAGTGHNEQFF. The DNA of the CDR3 is TGTGCCAGTAGTCCCGCCGGGACTGGACACAATGAGCAGTTCTTC.

By share, this clonotype ranks as large (0.1 to 1%). The chain uses TRBV20-1 and TRBJ2-7; TRBD2 aligns across 8 bases. The germline gives CDR1 DFQATT, CDR2 SNEGSKA (reference sequence). V shed 0 bases, J shed 3 bases, and the junction held 10 bases outside the gene matches. The length of the CDR3 is 16 residues. CDR3 nucleotide sequence: TGCAGTGCTAGAGATCCTTTCCAGCGGGGGCTCTACGAGCAGTACTTC. It specifies CSARDPFQRGLYEQYF.

The chain joins TRBV12-3 or TRBV12-4 to TRBJ2-5, with TRBD1 identical over 7 bases. With 4 bases clipped from V and 2 bases from J, the junction kept 4 bases outside the gene matches. The CDR3 runs 14 residues. CDR3 DNA sequence: TGTGCCAGCAGTTCCCCGACAGGGCAAGAGACCCAGTACTTC. It is translated as CASSSPTGQETQYF.

This clonotype was found a few times. The J gene is TRBJ2-1, the V gene TRBV19; 7 bases agree with TRBD2. This CDR3 spans 15 amino acids. With 10 bases clipped from V and 1 base from J, the junction kept 10 bases outside the gene matches. From germline, CDR1 is LNHDA and CDR2 SQIVND (reference sequence). The chain's CDR3 is CATQPPGGSYNEQFF. The CDR3 DNA follows: TGTGCCACCCAACCCCCGGGGGGTTCCTACAATGAGCAGTTCTTC.

Relative to its sample, this clonotype is medium-sized. The chain joins TRBV29-1 to TRBJ2-3; D gene ambiguous. This CDR3 is built from 13 residues. V lost 2 bases and J 6 bases, leaving 12 bases between the germline ends. Germline V gene lookup returns CDR1 SQVTM and CDR2 ANQGSEA. The CDR3 loop is CSVELPAVDTQYF. Written as DNA, the CDR3 is TGCAGCGTTGAACTCCCAGCCGTGGATACGCAGTATTTT.